These 13 T cell receptor beta chains came from one sample sequenced in a study of T cells after yellow fever vaccination. TCRdb re-analysed the 5' RACE reads in MiXCR, keeping a single row per CDR3 protein. The table lists more than 350,000 distinct CDR3 sequences, 11% of them singletons, with around 20% in the top ten. The sequencing used PBMCs, collected on the day of the first yellow fever vaccination. The receptors were sampled from a man aged 18 to 30 who received the YFV17D yellow fever vaccine.

Concerning this clonotype: Compared with germline, one end of the junction differs, possibly owing to a read error. The chain employs TRBV7-7 and TRBJ2-1; 7 bases fit TRBD1. The CDR3 runs 15 residues. Germline-derived CDR1 and CDR2 are SSHAT and FNYEAQ (reference sequence). CDR3 sequence: CASSPDREIYNEQFF. The CDR3 nucleotides are TGTGCTAGCAGCCCCGACAGGGAAATCTACAATGAGCAGTTCTTC.

This clonotype appeared a few times. The genes are TRBV3-1 and TRBJ2-5; perhaps D is TRBD1 or TRBD2 (5 bases each). Germline CDR1 reads LGHDT; CDR2 reads YNNKEL (reference sequence). The CDR3 runs 13 residues. V was pared by 5 bases and J by 6 bases, with 13 bases between. The CDR3 nucleotides read TGTGCCAGCAGCTTCCTCAGGGACCAGACCCAGTACTTC. Translation: CASSFLRDQTQYF.

This chain connects TRBV6-5 to TRBJ1-1; 7 positions agree with TRBD1. Looked up from germline, CDR1 is MNHEY and CDR2 is SVGAGI. Trimming removed 4 bases from V and 1 base from J; junction bases left unmatched: 3. The CDR3 is made up of 14 amino acids. The DNA for the CDR3 is TGTGCCAGCAGTTGGGGGACAGCGAACACTGAAGCTTTCTTT. Protein product: CASSWGTANTEAFF.

The J gene is TRBJ2-3, the V gene TRBV5-1; D possibly corresponds to TRBD1 (5 bases). CDR3 length equals 14 residues. CDR1 is SGHRS, CDR2 YFSETQ, per germline. V was shortened by 2 bases and J by 4 bases, with 11 bases between the two germline ends. The CDR3 coding sequence is TGCGCCAGCAGCTTTCGACAGACCCCAGATACGCAGTATTTT. It is translated as CASSFRQTPDTQYF.

This clonotype was seen a handful of times. This rearrangement joins TRBV23-1 to TRBJ2-7; 9 positions agree with TRBD1. TRBV23-1 is placed among ORFs of uncertain function. V shed 4 bases, J shed 3 bases, and the junction held 10 bases outside the gene matches. The CDR3 has 16 residues. The CDR3 spells CASSRVTGGFDYEQYV. The CDR3 DNA reads as TGCGCCAGCAGTCGTGTGACAGGGGGTTTTGACTACGAGCAGTACGTC.

The rearrangement uses TRBV5-6 and TRBJ2-3, with a weak D call TRBD1 (5 bases). Looked up from germline, CDR1 is SGHDT and CDR2 is YYEEEE. The CDR3 consists of 14 residues. V gave up 3 bases and J gave up 4 bases, with 12 bases separating them. The CDR3 coding sequence is TGTGCCAGCAGCTCCCGGGTAGGGGCAGATACGCAGTATTTT. Amino acids: CASSSRVGADTQYF.

The V call is TRBV4-2, the J call TRBJ2-1; 7 bases line up with TRBD2. The V and J ends lost 0 bases and 8 bases, in that order; junction bases with no gene match: 13. Germline V gene data show CDR1 as LGHNA and CDR2 as YNFKEQ. This CDR3 comprises 17 residues. CDR3 nucleotide sequence: TGTGCCAGCAGCCAAGAAGGGGAACCGAGACTAGCAGATGAGCAGTTCTTC. Translating gives CASSQEGEPRLADEQFF.

A few counts support this clonotype. This chain joins TRBV3-1 and TRBJ1-2; D might be TRBD1 (6 bases). The germline V gene has CDR1 LGHDT and CDR2 YNNKEL (reference sequence). The V gene lost 0 bases and the J gene lost 1 base, with 6 bases spanning the gap. The length of the CDR3 is 14 residues. Here the CDR3 reads CASSQDRGNYGYTF. The CDR3, as DNA: TGTGCCAGCAGCCAAGACAGGGGTAACTATGGCTACACCTTC.

There are a few counts of this clonotype. The chain joins TRBV5-4 to TRBJ1-2, with no clear D. Germline assignment: CDR1 SGHNT and CDR2 YYREEE (reference sequence). The germline V and J ends were trimmed by 3 bases and 6 bases, with 12 bases remaining between them. This CDR3 is 13 amino acids long. CDR3 nucleotide sequence: TGTGCCAGCAGCTCCCAGGTTCTCGATGGCTACACCTTC. This codes for CASSSQVLDGYTF.

This clonotype has just a few counts. The V call is TRBV18, the J call TRBJ2-5; TRBD2 aligns across 12 bases. Trimming took 3 bases from V and 1 from J; bases not matched to a gene: 6. Per germline, CDR1 KGHSH and CDR2 LQKENI. This CDR3 is built from 17 residues. CDR3 sequence reads: CASSPTSGGTLQETQYF. The CDR3 DNA is TGTGCCAGCTCACCGACTAGCGGGGGAACCCTCCAAGAGACCCAGTACTTC.

The rearrangement joins TRBV11-2 to TRBJ2-3; 8 nucleotides align to TRBD2. This CDR3 is 17 amino acids long. The trim removed 7 bases at V and 6 bases at J, leaving 18 bases unmatched. The germline CDR1 and CDR2 sequences are SGHAT and FQNNGV. CDR3 amino acids: CASNQSPPAGARDTQYF. Here the CDR3 DNA reads TGTGCCAGCAACCAATCCCCTCCAGCGGGGGCACGGGATACGCAGTATTTT.

The chain combines TRBV14 with TRBJ2-5, with 7 bases that match TRBD1. Germline values: CDR1 SGHDN, CDR2 FVKESK. The V segment lost 4 bases and the J segment 3 bases; nucleotides outside the gene matches: 5. This CDR3 has 14 amino acids. CDR3 nucleotide sequence: TGTGCCAGCAGCCCAGACAGGGCCAAAGAGACCCAGTACTTC. It is translated as CASSPDRAKETQYF.

The CDR3 DNA reads as TGTGCCAGCAGCTTAGGGGCCCTCTACGAGCAGTACGTC. The encoded protein is CASSLGALYEQYV. The genes are TRBV7-8 and TRBJ2-7; D ambiguous. Germline V CDR1 and CDR2: SGHVS, FQNEAQ. The CDR3 is 13 amino acids. Trimming took off 1 base at V and 3 bases at J, with 7 bases between the two ends.